The T cell receptor (beta chain) described here comes from a study of control samples from healthy donors and cancer patients. Data came from immunoSEQ multiplex PCR; TCRdb stores just in-frame clones and leaves some out. The sample lists 140,000 to 150,000 clones; more than 85% were seen once. Trimming cost V 0 bases and J 0 bases, with 7 bases left between them. Germline V lookup: CDR1 SGHRS, CDR2 YFSETQ. This CDR3 region has 14 residues. A remark on this clone: This sample also contains other DNA sequences that code for the same CDR3.

This sequence originates from a man aged 25-45 years in good health. The chain joins TRBV5-1 to TRBJ2-7, with unresolved D. The sequencing sample was made of blood. In DNA, the CDR3 is TGCGCCAGCAGCTTGGATGCACACTCCTACGAGCAGTACTTC. It translates to CASSLDAHSYEQYF.